The present T cell receptor beta chain was sequenced within a study of blood T cell repertoires in COVID-19. For the study at large: Researchers got acute and convalescent COVID-19 samples from the United States, Italy and Spain. Nucleic acid was either cDNA or gDNA, and it came from T cells, B-cell-depleted T cells, or PBMCs.

TCRdb's table, derived via immunoSEQ multiplex PCR, lists solely in-frame clones and lacks some. Of around 290,000 clones listed, approximately 90% are singletons. This clone was seen a single time. This CDR3 is built from 15 residues. Germline loops: CDR1 SNHLY, CDR2 FYNNEI. The J segment lost 2 bases and the V segment lost 4 bases, leaving 1 base of the junction unmatched. Study members were between 18 and 89 years old and lived in approximately 25 US regions. Sequencing was done on a sample of PBMCs or T cells enriched from blood (not recorded which). The V gene is TRBV2, the J gene TRBJ2-2; 10 bases align to TRBD1. This clonotype originated in a woman aged 55-70 years in a cohort exposed to, infected with or recovered from COVID-19 (not recorded which). The CDR3 DNA sequence: TGTGCCAGCAGTGCGACAGGGGGCAACACCGGGGAGCTGTTTTTT. Protein sequence: CASSATGGNTGELFF.